This T cell receptor beta chain was sequenced for a study of blood T cell repertoires in COVID-19. Study context: Italy, Spain and the United States were the sources of the convalescent and acute COVID-19 samples.

The ends lost 6 bases at V and 5 bases at J; junction bases unmatched: 8. CDR1 is SNHLY and CDR2 is FYNNEI in the germline V gene. The CDR3 is 14 amino acids. Libraries were prepared by immunoSEQ multiplex PCR; TCRdb keeps only in-frame clonotypes and omits some of them. This table has 45,000 to 50,000 clones, approximately 88% appearing once. The specimen was peripheral blood. This TCR was sampled from a man between 65 and 85 years old with acute or convalescent COVID-19. The chain has TRBV2 and TRBJ2-7; 9 bases agree with TRBD1. The CDR3 DNA follows: TGTGCCAGCAGGCCTACAGGGGGCCGAGACGAGCAGTACTTC. This codes for CASRPTGGRDEQYF.